These T cell receptor beta chains were read from a single sample in a study of OX40 agonist ivuxolimab in advanced cancers. TCRdb keeps only in-frame clones here, not all; method: immunoSEQ multiplex PCR. The table includes over 80,000 clones, about four fifths detected once. The starting material was CD4+ or CD8+ T cells sorted from blood, obtained in a trial of the OX40 agonist ivuxolimab. The receptors shown here come from an adult with an advanced solid tumor such as melanoma, head and neck, liver or kidney cancer. Each CDR3 is given with its conserved first and last residue. A D gene is named only where the DNA matches it firmly. The listing skips clone size in some rows; elsewhere it reads once, few, many or a size class.

j_call	v_call	clone_size	d_call	cdr3_aa	cdr3_nt
TRBJ1-2	TRBV9	.	.	CAPCGGHGYTF	TGTGCCCCCTGCGGGGGCCACGGCTACACCTTC
TRBJ1-5	TRBV29-1	.	TRBD1	CSGSKRTGGQPQHF	TGCAGCGGGAGCAAGAGGACAGGTGGTCAGCCCCAGCATTTT
TRBJ1-1	TRBV27	.	TRBD1	CASSSPGQMNTEAFF	TGTGCCAGCAGTTCACCGGGACAGATGAACACTGAAGCTTTCTTT
TRBJ2-7	TRBV2	.	.	CASRPGSSYEQYF	TGTGCCAGCAGGCCCGGGAGCTCCTACGAGCAGTACTTC
TRBJ1-5	TRBV10-2	.	.	CASSGTGNQPQHF	TGCGCCAGCAGCGGTACAGGAAATCAGCCCCAGCATTTT
TRBJ2-7	TRBV10-3	.	.	CAIRGGVLSSEQYF	TGTGCCATCAGAGGGGGGGTGCTCTCCTCCGAGCAGTACTTC
TRBJ2-2	TRBV6-5	.	.	CASSFGPGQNTGELFF	TGTGCCAGCAGTTTTGGGCCGGGACAAAACACCGGGGAGCTGTTTTTT
TRBJ2-3	TRBV7-9	.	TRBD1	CASSMVTGSITDTQYF	TGTGCCAGCAGCATGGTGACAGGGTCGATCACAGATACGCAGTATTTT
TRBJ1-6	TRBV6-5	.	.	CASSSTAGSYNSPLHF	TGTGCCAGCAGTTCGACAGCGGGATCCTATAATTCACCCCTCCACTTT
TRBJ2-7	TRBV2	.	TRBD1	CASSEGQGNEQYF	TGTGCCAGCAGCGAGGGACAGGGAAACGAGCAGTACTTC
TRBJ1-5	TRBV4-3	.	.	CASSQDRGSNQPQHF	TGCGCCAGCAGCCAAGACCGCGGTAGCAATCAGCCCCAGCATTTT
TRBJ2-1	TRBV7-2	.	.	CASSSGTPVGDEQFF	TGTGCCAGCAGCTCCGGGACTCCTGTGGGTGATGAGCAGTTCTTC
TRBJ2-3	TRBV6-5	.	TRBD2	CASSLLAGGPDTQYF	TGTGCCAGCAGCCTCCTAGCGGGGGGACCAGATACGCAGTATTTT
TRBJ1-2	TRBV30	.	.	CAWSVAEGYGYTF	TGTGCCTGGAGCGTCGCCGAGGGATATGGCTACACCTTC
TRBJ2-3	TRBV5-4	.	.	CASSSQDTQYF	TGTGCCAGCAGCTCCCAAGATACGCAGTATTTT
TRBJ2-1	TRBV10-3	.	.	CAALEDPYVNEQFF	TGTGCCGCCCTAGAGGACCCCTACGTGAATGAGCAGTTCTTC
TRBJ1-1	TRBV30	.	.	CAWRTGMNTEAFF	TGTGCCTGGCGGACGGGCATGAACACTGAAGCTTTCTTT
TRBJ2-5	TRBV11-2	once	.	CASSSDRNYPTQYF	TGTGCCAGCAGCTCCGACCGAAATTATCCGACCCAGTACTTC
TRBJ2-3	TRBV5-6	.	.	CASSSRRHDTQYF	TGTGCCAGCAGCTCGAGGCGGCACGATACGCAGTATTTT
TRBJ2-1	TRBV5-6	.	TRBD1	CASSLGQGENEQFF	TGTGCCAGCAGCTTGGGTCAGGGGGAGAATGAGCAGTTCTTC